Shown below are 21 T cell receptor beta chains from a single sample sequenced in a study of blood T cell repertoires in COVID-19. Clones were read by immunoSEQ multiplex PCR, and TCRdb kept only the in-frame ones, dropping some. The sample records 270,000 or so clones, approximately 89% being singletons. The source material was PBMCs or T cells enriched from blood (not recorded which). The origin of the receptors is a middle-aged woman with acute COVID-19.

This clone has just one count. The chain employs TRBV6-6 and TRBJ1-1; TRBD1 is a possible D gene (6 bases). This CDR3 has 15 amino acids. V was clipped by 4 bases and J by 3 bases, with 15 bases between them. Per germline, CDR1 MNHNY and CDR2 SVGAGI (reference sequence). The CDR3 DNA is TGTGCCAGCAGTTCCCCGGACAGAGGGGACACTGAAGCTTTCTTT. This gives the protein CASSSPDRGDTEAFF.

The CDR3, as DNA: TGCGCCAGCAGCCAAGATTTTGGCATTCCCAATCAGCCCCAGCATTTT. Amino acid sequence: CASSQDFGIPNQPQHF. This rearrangement joins TRBV4-3 to TRBJ1-5; no clear D gene. Trimming left V 0 bases short and J 3 bases short, with 12 bases between. The V gene's germline CDR1 is LGHNA and CDR2 YSLEER. The CDR3 consists of 16 residues.

The V call is TRBV5-6, the J call TRBJ2-2; no definite D call. The CDR3 has 13 residues. Trimming took 1 base from V and 7 from J, leaving 8 bases between them. Germline V gene lookup returns CDR1 SGHDT and CDR2 YYEEEE. Here the CDR3 DNA reads TGTGCCAGCAGCTTGTATGTTTTCGGGGAGCTGTTTTTT. Protein: CASSLYVFGELFF.

The rearrangement uses TRBV28 and TRBJ2-7, with 7 bases identical to TRBD1. Germline V CDR1 and CDR2: MDHEN, SYDVKM. The CDR3 consists of 14 residues. The V and J ends lost 5 bases and 3 bases, in that order; junction bases with no gene match: 7. The CDR3 spells CASSTPDRSYEQYV. The CDR3 DNA is TGTGCCAGCAGTACCCCGGACAGGAGCTACGAGCAGTACGTC.

This clone was detected only a few times. The chain has TRBV9 and TRBJ2-7, with D maybe TRBD2 (5 bases). The germline CDR1 and CDR2 sequences are SGDLS and YYNGEE. The CDR3 covers 16 residues. Trimming pared 1 base from V and 1 base from J, leaving 15 bases between. The CDR3 nucleotides are TGTGCCAGCAGCGTACAACCTGAGGGCGGATCCTACGAGCAGTACTTC. This encodes CASSVQPEGGSYEQYF.

This clone occurred once. This chain connects TRBV7-2 to TRBJ1-5; 9 positions agree with TRBD1. The germline CDR1 and CDR2 sequences are SGHTA and FQGNSA. The CDR3 sequence is 15 residues long. J gave up 4 bases and V 6 bases, and 7 bases lay outside the gene matches. CDR3 amino acids: CASSQGTGRNQPQHF. CDR3 bases: TGTGCCAGCAGTCAAGGGACAGGGCGGAATCAGCCCCAGCATTTT.

This chain links TRBV5-8 with TRBJ1-4; perhaps TRBD1 as D (6 bases). Germline CDR1 SGHTS, CDR2 YDEGEE. The germline V and J ends were trimmed by 2 bases and 6 bases, with 11 bases remaining between them. This CDR3 has 14 amino acids. As DNA, the CDR3 is TGTGCCAGCAGCTTATTAAGGACAGATGAAAAACTGTTTTTT. This codes for CASSLLRTDEKLFF.

This chain uses TRBV4-3 with TRBJ2-7; D not resolved. CDR3 length: 12 amino acids. The germline gives CDR1 LGHNA, CDR2 YSLEER. The CDR3 region is CASSPLRYEQYV. The DNA of the CDR3 is TGCGCTTCGTCTCCGCTGCGCTACGAGCAGTACGTC.

The chain recombines TRBV5-1 with TRBJ2-7; weak D call: TRBD2 (5 bases). Trimming took 0 bases from V and 8 from J, leaving 18 bases between them. The CDR3 extends over 15 amino acids. Germline values: CDR1 SGHRS, CDR2 YFSETQ. Here the CDR3 DNA reads TGCGCCAGCAGCTTGGGGCGGGCCGTAGGTGTGCAGCAGTACTTC. This encodes CASSLGRAVGVQQYF.

The V and J genes are TRBV13 and TRBJ2-4; the match to TRBD1 covers 9 bases. Germline CDR1 and CDR2: PRHDT and FYEKMQ (reference sequence). This CDR3 has 15 residues. V shed 6 bases, J shed 5 bases, and the junction held 8 bases outside the gene matches. The CDR3 DNA follows: TGTGCCAGCAGTCACCGGGACAGGGTGGAAAACATTCAGTACTTC. Amino acids: CASSHRDRVENIQYF.

CDR3 nucleotides: TGTGCCTGGGGAACAACAGGGAATTCACCCCTCCACTTT. Its translation is CAWGTTGNSPLHF. The gene calls are TRBV30 and TRBJ1-6; a weak D match, TRBD1 (6 bases). Trimming removed 5 bases from V and 7 bases from J, with 12 bases in between. The CDR3 covers 13 residues. Germline CDR1 reads GTSNPN; CDR2 reads SVGIG (reference sequence). The full variable domain, rest sourced from reference TRBV30 and TRBJ1-6, is SQTIHQWPATLVQPVGSPLSLECTVEGTSNPNLYWYRQAAGRGLQLLFYSVGIGQISSEVPQNLSASRPQDRQFILSSKKLLLSDSGFYLCAWGTTGNSPLHFGNGTRLTVT.

This sequence joins TRBV19 and TRBJ1-1; a weak D match, TRBD1 (5 bases). This CDR3 is 14 amino acids long. Germline lookup yields CDR1 LNHDA and CDR2 SQIVND (reference sequence). Trimming took off 9 bases at V and 4 bases at J, with 18 bases between the two ends. CDR3 coding DNA: TGTGCCAGCGGCGTTCCTGGCGGGGGCACTGAAGCTTTCTTT. This encodes CASGVPGGGTEAFF.

CDR3 coding DNA: TGTGCCAGCAGTTACACAGGAGTGAGGGGCTACACCTTC. Translation gives CASSYTGVRGYTF. The genes are TRBV28 and TRBJ1-2; D possibly corresponds to TRBD1 (5 bases). Between the trimmed V and J ends, which lost 4 bases and 8 bases, there was a span of 14 bases. The germline V gene has CDR1 MDHEN and CDR2 SYDVKM. This CDR3 contains 13 residues.

The chain has TRBV7-6 and TRBJ2-3; no reliable D call. Germline CDR1 is SGHVS and CDR2 is FNYEAQ. The V and J ends lost 1 base and 2 bases respectively, with 7 bases between them. The CDR3 sequence is 14 residues long. As DNA, the CDR3 is TGTGCCAGCAGCTTAGAGTCTAACACAGATACGCAGTATTTT. Translating gives CASSLESNTDTQYF. Full variable domain (missing parts from reference TRBV7-6 and TRBJ2-3): GAGVSQSPRYKVTKRGQDVALRCDPISGHVSLYWYRQALGQGPEFLTYFNYEAQQDKSGLPNDRFSAERPEGSISTLTIQRTEQRDSAMYRCASSLESNTDTQYFGPGTRLTVL.

This chain joins TRBV12-3 or TRBV12-4 and TRBJ1-1; no firm D call. CDR3 length: 11 residues. V dropped 7 bases and J dropped 11 bases, with 14 bases sitting between them. For the CDR3, the DNA is TGTGCCAGCACCTTATCGGGTCGGGCTTTCTTT. This encodes CASTLSGRAFF.

V is TRBV9 and J is TRBJ1-3, with a tentative D call TRBD1 (5 bases). CDR3 length: 14 amino acids. V was trimmed by 0 bases and J by 4 bases, leaving 8 bases between them. Germline V gene lookup returns CDR1 SGDLS and CDR2 YYNGEE. The CDR3 loop reads CASSVATAGNTIYF. The CDR3 coding sequence is TGTGCCAGCAGCGTAGCGACAGCAGGAAACACCATATATTTT.

The chain joins TRBV6-5 to TRBJ1-2; the match to TRBD1 covers 9 bases. The CDR3 contains 16 residues. The germline V gene encodes CDR1 MNHEY and CDR2 SVGAGI. V trimming: 3 bases; J trimming: 4 bases; junction bases outside the gene matches: 9. The CDR3 sequence is CASSYSTGTGSYGYTF. For the CDR3, the DNA is TGTGCCAGCAGTTATTCCACCGGGACAGGGAGCTATGGCTACACCTTC.

This clone has a handful of counts. The chain couples TRBV29-1 to TRBJ1-3; D ambiguous. Germline CDR1 reads SQVTM; CDR2 reads ANQGSEA. This CDR3 has 12 residues. Trimming took off 3 bases at V and 2 bases at J, with 5 bases between the two ends. The CDR3, as DNA: TGCAGCGTTGAGAGGGCTGGAAACACCATATATTTT. It yields the protein CSVERAGNTIYF.

The chain recombines TRBV5-4 with TRBJ1-2; D perhaps matches TRBD1 (5 bases). The CDR3 is 16 residues long. V was shortened by 3 bases and J by 4 bases, with 19 bases between the two germline ends. Germline assignment: CDR1 SGHNT and CDR2 YYREEE (reference sequence). CDR3 DNA sequence: TGTGCCAGCAGCTCTCCCGACCGAGGGAGGGGCTATGGCTACACCTTC. Its protein is CASSSPDRGRGYGYTF. Drawing the rest from reference TRBV5-4 and TRBJ1-2, the complete variable domain is ETGVTQSPTHLIKTRGQQVTLRCSSQSGHNTVSWYQQALGQGPQFIFQYYREEENGRGNFPPRFSGLQFPNYSSELNVNALELDDSALYLCASSSPDRGRGYGYTFGSGTRLTVV.

This sequence joins TRBV27 and TRBJ1-5; unclear D gene. Trimming took off 2 bases at V and 0 bases at J, with 8 bases between the two ends. CDR1 MNHEY and CDR2 SMNVEV come from the germline V gene (reference sequence). CDR3 length: 15 residues. The CDR3 DNA is TGTGCCAGCAGTTTAGAAGGAGTTAGCAATCAGCCCCAGCATTTT. Its protein is CASSLEGVSNQPQHF.

V gene TRBV5-1 combines with J gene TRBJ1-6; D gene uncertain. V lost 4 bases, J lost 1 base, and 12 bases lay in between. The germline V gene has CDR1 SGHRS and CDR2 YFSETQ. The CDR3 runs 16 residues. The CDR3 loop is CASSLRLRSYNSPLHF. In DNA form, the CDR3 reads TGCGCCAGCAGCCTCCGCTTGCGGTCCTATAATTCACCCCTCCACTTT. The complete variable domain, with remaining parts taken from reference TRBV5-1 and TRBJ1-6, reads KAGVTQTPRYLIKTRGQQVTLSCSPISGHRSVSWYQQTPGQGLQFLFEYFSETQRNKGNFPGRFSGRQFSNSRSEMNVSTLELGDSALYLCASSLRLRSYNSPLHFGNGTRLTVT.